This entry is about one TCR beta chain. Germline V gene sequence: CDR1 MNHEY, CDR2 SVGAGI. The CDR3 consists of 15 residues. V gave up 5 bases and J gave up 6 bases; unmatched junction bases: 9. The table came from immunoSEQ multiplex PCR; TCRdb's copy has only in-frame clones and leaves some out. Seen here are some 250,000 clones, approximately 82% observed once, and the top ten hold approximately 3.2%. The sample comes from a study of blood T cell repertoires in COVID-19. J is TRBJ1-5 and V is TRBV6-5; the match to TRBD1 covers 8 bases. The source is a woman between 18 and 29 years old with acute or convalescent COVID-19. Input material: peripheral blood. The CDR3 here is CASSPGTGSGQPQHF. Written as DNA, the CDR3 is TGTGCCAGCAGTCCCGGGACAGGATCTGGTCAGCCCCAGCATTTT.